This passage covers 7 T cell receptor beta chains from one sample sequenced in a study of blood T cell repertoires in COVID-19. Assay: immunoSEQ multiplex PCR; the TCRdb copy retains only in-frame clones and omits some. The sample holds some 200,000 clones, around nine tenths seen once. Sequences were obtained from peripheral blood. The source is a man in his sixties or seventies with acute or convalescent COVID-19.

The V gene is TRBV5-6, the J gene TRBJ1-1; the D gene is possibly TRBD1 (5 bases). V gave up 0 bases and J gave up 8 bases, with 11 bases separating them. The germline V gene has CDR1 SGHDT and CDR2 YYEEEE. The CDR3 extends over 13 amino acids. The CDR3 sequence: CASSLVTAKEAFF. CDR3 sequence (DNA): TGTGCCAGCAGCTTGGTGACAGCTAAGGAAGCTTTCTTT.

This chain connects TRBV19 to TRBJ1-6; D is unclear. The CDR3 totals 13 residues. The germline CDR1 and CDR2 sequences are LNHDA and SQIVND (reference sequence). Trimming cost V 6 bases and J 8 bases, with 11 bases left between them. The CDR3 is CASSDMRDSPLHF. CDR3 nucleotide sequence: TGTGCCAGTAGCGACATGAGGGATTCACCCCTCCACTTT. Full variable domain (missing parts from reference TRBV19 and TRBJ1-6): DGGITQSPKYLFRKEGQNVTLSCEQNLNHDAMYWYRQDPGQGLRLIYYSQIVNDFQKGDIAEGYSVSREKKESFPLTVTSAQKNPTAFYLCASSDMRDSPLHFGNGTRLTVT.

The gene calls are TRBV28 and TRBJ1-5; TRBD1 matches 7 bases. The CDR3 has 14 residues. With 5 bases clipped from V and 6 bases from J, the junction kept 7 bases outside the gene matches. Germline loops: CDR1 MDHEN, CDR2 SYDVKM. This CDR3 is CASSRTGVGQPQHF. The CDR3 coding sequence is TGTGCCAGCAGTCGTACAGGGGTAGGTCAGCCCCAGCATTTT.

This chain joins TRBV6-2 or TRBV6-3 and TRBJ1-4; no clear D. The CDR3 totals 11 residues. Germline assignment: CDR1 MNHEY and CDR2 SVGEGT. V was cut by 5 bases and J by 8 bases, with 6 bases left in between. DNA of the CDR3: TGTGCCAGCAGTGGCGGCGAAAAACTGTTTTTT. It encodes CASSGGEKLFF.

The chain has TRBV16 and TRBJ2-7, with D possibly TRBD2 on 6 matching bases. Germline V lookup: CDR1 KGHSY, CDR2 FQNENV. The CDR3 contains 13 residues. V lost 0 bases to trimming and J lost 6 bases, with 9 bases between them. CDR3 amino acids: CASSQSGGGEQYF. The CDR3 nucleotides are TGTGCCAGCAGCCAATCCGGGGGTGGCGAGCAGTACTTC.

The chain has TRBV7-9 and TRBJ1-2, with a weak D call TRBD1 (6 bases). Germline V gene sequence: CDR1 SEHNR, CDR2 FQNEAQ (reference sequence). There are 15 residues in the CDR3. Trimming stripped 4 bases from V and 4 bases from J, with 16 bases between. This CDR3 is CASSSTRDTTYGYTF. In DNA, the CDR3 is TGTGCCAGCAGCTCAACCCGGGACACCACCTATGGCTACACCTTC.

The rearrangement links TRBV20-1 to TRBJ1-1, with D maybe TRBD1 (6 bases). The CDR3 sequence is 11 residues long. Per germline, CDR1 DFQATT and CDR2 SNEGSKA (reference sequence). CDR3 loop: CRQGGNTEAFF. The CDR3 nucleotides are TGCAGACAGGGTGGGAACACTGAAGCTTTCTTT.